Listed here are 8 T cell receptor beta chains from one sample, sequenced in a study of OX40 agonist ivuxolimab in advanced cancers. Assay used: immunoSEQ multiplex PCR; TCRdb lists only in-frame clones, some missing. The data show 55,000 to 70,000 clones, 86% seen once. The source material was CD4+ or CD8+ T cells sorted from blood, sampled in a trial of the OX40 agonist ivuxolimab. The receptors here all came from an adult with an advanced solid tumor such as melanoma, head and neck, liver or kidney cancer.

The CDR3 coding sequence is TGTGCCAGCAGCTTTGGGACAGGGGCGTACAATGAGCAGTTCTTC. Its translation: CASSFGTGAYNEQFF. The chain is built from TRBV5-6 and TRBJ2-1, with 10 bases matching TRBD1. The CDR3 has 15 amino acids. Trimming took 2 bases from V and 4 from J; bases not matched to a gene: 3. CDR1 and CDR2 from the germline V gene are SGHDT and YYEEEE.

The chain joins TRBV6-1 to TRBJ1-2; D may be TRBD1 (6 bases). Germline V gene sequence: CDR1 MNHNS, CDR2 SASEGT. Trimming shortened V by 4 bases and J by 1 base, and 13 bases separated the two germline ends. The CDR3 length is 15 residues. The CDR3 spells CASSVQGWGNYGYTF. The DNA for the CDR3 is TGTGCCAGCAGTGTACAGGGTTGGGGTAACTATGGCTACACCTTC.

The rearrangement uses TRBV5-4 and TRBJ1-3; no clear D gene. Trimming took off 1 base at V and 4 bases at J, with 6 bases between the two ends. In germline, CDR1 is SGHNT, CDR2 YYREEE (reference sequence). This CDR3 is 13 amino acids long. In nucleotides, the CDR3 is TGTGCCAGCAGCTTGCTTCAGGGAAACACCATATATTTT. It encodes CASSLLQGNTIYF.

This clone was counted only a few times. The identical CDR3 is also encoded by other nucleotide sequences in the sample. The CDR3 bases are TGTGCCAGCAGTTACCGCGGGGGTCAAGAGACCCAGTACTTC. It codes for CASSYRGGQETQYF. V and J are TRBV6-5 and TRBJ2-5; 7 nucleotides align to TRBD2. Germline values: CDR1 MNHEY, CDR2 SVGAGI. This CDR3 has 14 amino acids. The junction had 2 bases not matched to a gene; V was cut back by 2 bases and J by 2 bases.

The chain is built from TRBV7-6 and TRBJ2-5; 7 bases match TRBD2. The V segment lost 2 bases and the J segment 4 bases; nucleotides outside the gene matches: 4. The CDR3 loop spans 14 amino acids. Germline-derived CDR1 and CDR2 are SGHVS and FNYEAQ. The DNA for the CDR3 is TGTGCCAGCAGCTTAAGGGTAGCGGGAGAGACCCAGTACTTC. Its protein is CASSLRVAGETQYF.

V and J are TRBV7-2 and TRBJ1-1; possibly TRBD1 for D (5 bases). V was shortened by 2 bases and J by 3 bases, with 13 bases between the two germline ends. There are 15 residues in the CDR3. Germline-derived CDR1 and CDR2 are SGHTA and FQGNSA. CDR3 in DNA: TGTGCCAGCAGCTTAATCTCTGGGGCGGACACTGAAGCTTTCTTT. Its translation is CASSLISGADTEAFF.

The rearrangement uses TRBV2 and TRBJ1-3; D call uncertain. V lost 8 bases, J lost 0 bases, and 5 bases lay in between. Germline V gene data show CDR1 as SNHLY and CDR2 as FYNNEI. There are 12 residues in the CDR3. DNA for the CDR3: TGTGCCAGCTTGTCCTCTGGAAACACCATATATTTT. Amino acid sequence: CASLSSGNTIYF.

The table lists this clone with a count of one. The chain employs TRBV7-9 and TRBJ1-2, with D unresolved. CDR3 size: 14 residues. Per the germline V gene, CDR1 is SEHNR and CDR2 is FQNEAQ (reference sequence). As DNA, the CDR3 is TGTGTTCTCGGGGAAACTGCAGCTAACTATGGCTACACCTTC. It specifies CVLGETAANYGYTF.